This T cell receptor (beta chain) originates from a study of blood T cell repertoires in COVID-19. The V gene's germline CDR1 is SGHRS and CDR2 YFSETQ. This CDR3 has 15 residues. Losses at the gene ends were 4 bases for V and 1 base for J; bases not matched to a gene: 6. This table comes from immunoSEQ multiplex PCR, and its TCRdb copy is limited to in-frame clones, with some not included. The sample carries roughly 320,000 clones, approximately 86% recorded once. The rearrangement links TRBV5-1 to TRBJ1-1; 8 bases line up with TRBD1. This clonotype was obtained from a man aged 65 to 85 with acute or convalescent COVID-19. The specimen was peripheral blood. The CDR3: CASSPPGTGNTEAFF. The CDR3 coding sequence is TGCGCCAGCAGCCCCCCAGGGACAGGGAACACTGAAGCTTTCTTT.